These T cell receptor beta chains were read from a single sample in a study of blood T cell repertoires in COVID-19. Measured with immunoSEQ multiplex PCR; TCRdb has only the in-frame clones, and not every one. The table shows about 260,000 clones, with 88% occurring only once. Sequencing was done on a sample of peripheral blood. The receptors shown here come from a man in his 60s who had recovered from COVID-19. Both conserved end residues are part of each CDR3. The order of the fields is J gene, D gene, V gene, clone size, CDR3 protein, CDR3 DNA. The D gene is left open where the match is weak. Clone size, where shown, is once, few, many, or a class for clones that have expanded.

TRBJ2-5 TRBD2 TRBV12-3/TRBV12-4 - CASGGLVEETQYF TGTGCCAGCGGCGGACTAGTCGAAGAGACCCAGTACTTC
TRBJ2-7 - TRBV5-1 - CASSLEGDGYSYEQYF TGCGCCAGCAGCTTGGAGGGGGACGGTTATTCCTACGAGCAGTACTTC
TRBJ1-1 TRBD1 TRBV3-1/TRBV3-2 - CASSQTGGARATEAFF TGTGCCAGCAGCCAAACAGGGGGCGCCAGGGCCACTGAAGCTTTCTTT
TRBJ2-2 TRBD2 TRBV11-2 - CASSLDGAGSYTGELFF TGTGCCAGCAGCTTAGATGGAGCGGGGAGTTACACCGGGGAGCTGTTTTTT
TRBJ1-1 - TRBV7-2 - CASSPPPTVNTEAFF TGTGCCAGCAGCCCACCACCCACAGTTAACACTGAAGCTTTCTTT
TRBJ2-7 - TRBV20-1 - CSASPLREQYF TGCAGTGCTAGTCCTCTCCGCGAGCAGTACTTC
TRBJ2-1 TRBD2 TRBV18 - CASSLLAGGDNEQFF TGTGCCAGCTCACTACTAGCGGGGGGGGACAATGAGCAGTTCTTC
TRBJ2-2 - TRBV19 once CASSIPSHRGGDTGELFF TGTGCCAGTAGTATACCCTCCCACAGGGGGGGAGACACCGGGGAGCTGTTTTTT
TRBJ2-7 TRBD2 TRBV30 - CAWSGLAGALSYEQYF TGTGCCTGGAGTGGACTAGCGGGGGCCCTATCCTACGAGCAGTACTTC
TRBJ1-2 - TRBV6-6 - CASMSRDYGYTF TGTGCCAGCATGTCCAGGGACTATGGCTACACCTTC
TRBJ1-6 TRBD1 TRBV5-1 - CASSSTGPESPLHF TGCGCCAGCAGCTCGACAGGGCCCGAGTCGCCCCTCCACTTT
TRBJ2-1 TRBD2 TRBV11-3 - CASSSSGGSGEQFF TGTGCCAGCAGCTCTAGCGGGGGCTCTGGTGAGCAGTTCTTC
TRBJ2-7 - TRBV7-9 - CASSYTVYEQYF TGTGCCAGCAGTTACACAGTCTACGAGCAGTACTTC
TRBJ2-7 TRBD1 TRBV6-2/TRBV6-3 - CASSYRVGTGGRYEQYF TGTGCCAGCAGTTACCGCGTGGGGACAGGGGGTCGCTACGAGCAGTACTTC
TRBJ2-3 TRBD1 TRBV25-1 - CASSGRQGPDTQYF TGTGCCAGCAGTGGACGACAGGGACCGGATACGCAGTATTTT
TRBJ1-1 TRBD1 TRBV12-3/TRBV12-4 - CASRSKQGTEAFF TGTGCCAGCAGGAGTAAACAGGGGACTGAAGCTTTCTTT
TRBJ1-2 - TRBV4-2 once CASSQDWQGYGYTF TGTGCCAGCAGCCAAGATTGGCAGGGCTATGGCTACACCTTC
TRBJ2-4 TRBD1 TRBV27 once CASSSGQHSKNIQYF TGTGCCAGCAGTTCGGGACAGCATTCCAAAAACATTCAGTACTTC
TRBJ1-1 TRBD1 TRBV5-4 - CASSFSGTEKAFF TGTGCCAGCAGCTTCTCCGGGACAGAAAAAGCTTTCTTT
TRBJ2-3 - TRBV10-3 - CAIREGGATDTQYF TGTGCCATCAGGGAGGGGGGGGCCACAGATACGCAGTATTTT
TRBJ2-3 - TRBV3-1/TRBV3-2 once CASSPRWTDTQYF TGTGCCAGCAGCCCTAGGTGGACAGATACGCAGTATTTT
TRBJ1-1 - TRBV24-1 - CATSDSSSPQGPFF TGTGCCACCAGTGATTCCTCCTCCCCCCAGGGTCCTTTCTTT
TRBJ2-2 TRBD1 TRBV29-1 - CSVEGTGVTGELFF TGCAGCGTTGAAGGGACAGGGGTTACCGGGGAGCTGTTTTTT
TRBJ1-1 TRBD1 TRBV19 - CASRMGQGFTEAFF TGTGCCAGTAGAATGGGACAGGGGTTCACTGAAGCTTTCTTT
TRBJ1-6 TRBD1 TRBV5-1 - CASSLEGQGLDSPLHF TGCGCCAGCAGCTTGGAAGGACAGGGTCTGGATTCACCCCTCCACTTT
TRBJ2-1 TRBD2 TRBV6-2/TRBV6-3 - CASSHLAGGLLSSYNEQFF TGTGCCAGCAGTCACTTAGCGGGGGGCCTTCTAAGCTCCTACAATGAGCAGTTCTTC
TRBJ1-1 - TRBV5-5 - CASSLVRSGTEAFF TGTGCCAGCAGCTTGGTACGGTCGGGGACTGAAGCTTTCTTT
TRBJ2-7 - TRBV10-2 - CASSGRTTSYEQYF TGCGCCAGCAGTGGCAGGACTACCTCCTACGAGCAGTACTTC
TRBJ2-7 TRBD1 TRBV19 - CASSSAGGKIYEQYF TGTGCCAGTAGTTCCGCAGGGGGCAAAATCTACGAGCAGTACTTC
TRBJ2-3 - TRBV9 - CASSVEGGTSTDTQYF TGTGCCAGCAGCGTAGAGGGCGGGACTAGCACAGATACGCAGTATTTT
TRBJ2-3 TRBD2 TRBV5-4 - CASSRGTSENTDTQYF TGTGCCAGCAGCAGGGGGACTAGCGAAAACACAGATACGCAGTATTTT
TRBJ2-7 TRBD1 TRBV29-1 - CSVADRGGVEQYF TGCAGCGTGGCGGACAGGGGAGGTGTCGAGCAGTACTTC
TRBJ2-2 - TRBV27 - CASSFHNTGELFF TGTGCCAGCAGTTTCCATAACACCGGGGAGCTGTTTTTT
TRBJ2-5 - TRBV11-2 few CASSLAGTQYF TGTGCCAGCAGCTTAGCCGGGACCCAGTACTTC
TRBJ1-5 TRBD1 TRBV18 - CASSLGQGGQPQHF TGTGCCAGCTCATTGGGACAGGGGGGTCAGCCCCAGCATTTT
TRBJ1-1 - TRBV6-2/TRBV6-3 - CASSYKGSEAFF TGTGCCAGCAGTTACAAGGGGTCTGAAGCTTTCTTT
TRBJ1-4 - TRBV6-1 - CASSEGGGLPNEKLFF TGTGCCAGCAGTGAAGGGGGGGGACTCCCTAATGAAAAACTGTTTTTT
TRBJ1-2 TRBD1 TRBV6-5 - CASRRPGQGDYGYTF TGTGCCAGCAGACGACCGGGACAGGGCGACTATGGCTACACCTTC
TRBJ1-3 - TRBV5-1 - CASSLDGTPASGNTIYF TGCGCCAGCAGCTTGGATGGGACACCGGCCTCTGGAAACACCATATATTTT
TRBJ2-1 TRBD1 TRBV14 - CASSPTGGKGVYEQFF TGTGCCAGCAGCCCTACAGGGGGCAAGGGGGTTTATGAGCAGTTCTTC
TRBJ1-6 TRBD1 TRBV10-2 - CASATTGDNSPLHF TGCGCCAGCGCGACGACAGGGGATAATTCACCCCTCCACTTT